These 4 T cell receptor beta chains originate from one sample sequenced in a study of cytomegalovirus exposure and HLA in healthy donors. 13 Jbeta primers and 60 Vbeta primers were used for the PCR. Assay: immunoSEQ multiplex PCR; the TCRdb copy retains only in-frame clones and omits some. The data contain some 160,000 clones, 70% to 90% of them singletons. Sample: PBMCs. The receptors were sampled from a man younger than 40 in good health and CMV-seropositive.

The V call is TRBV5-1, the J call TRBJ2-7, with 8 bases fitting TRBD2. Germline V CDR1 and CDR2: SGHRS, YFSETQ. J gave up 3 bases and V 4 bases, and 9 bases lay outside the gene matches. This CDR3 spans 15 amino acids. CDR3 DNA: TGCGCCAGCAGCCTAACTAGCGGAAGCGACTACGAGCAGTACTTC. It encodes CASSLTSGSDYEQYF.

The genes are TRBV14 and TRBJ2-1; TRBD2 agrees at 9 bases. This CDR3 spans 17 amino acids. Germline CDR1 SGHDN, CDR2 FVKESK. V trimming: 5 bases; J trimming: 8 bases; junction bases outside the gene matches: 16. The CDR3: CASSFQRAGGRYHEQFF. The CDR3 coding sequence is TGTGCCAGCAGCTTCCAGAGGGCGGGAGGGAGGTACCATGAGCAGTTCTTC.

The V gene is TRBV5-1, the J gene TRBJ2-1, with TRBD2 matching 11 bases. CDR1 is SGHRS and CDR2 is YFSETQ in the germline V gene. V trimming: 6 bases; J trimming: 0 bases; junction bases outside the gene matches: 23. The CDR3 loop spans 22 amino acids. The CDR3 DNA reads TGCGCCAGCACCTTACCTAACGCGACCCTAGCGGGAGGTTCAAGCTCCTACAATGAGCAGTTCTTC. Encoded protein: CASTLPNATLAGGSSSYNEQFF.

The gene calls are TRBV5-1 and TRBJ2-5, with 8 nucleotides matching TRBD2. The CDR3 contains 15 residues. Germline CDR1 SGHRS, CDR2 YFSETQ. V lost 3 bases to trimming and J lost 4 bases; unmatched junction nucleotides: 8. CDR3 amino acids: CASSSLSGSGETQYF. The CDR3 region has the DNA TGCGCCAGCAGCTCCCTCAGCGGGAGTGGAGAGACCCAGTACTTC.